Detailed here is one TCR beta chain. This entry is derived from a study of cytomegalovirus exposure and HLA in healthy donors. Germline V lookup: CDR1 GTSNPN, CDR2 SVGIG (reference sequence). CDR3 size: 13 residues. The trim removed 8 bases at V and 5 bases at J, leaving 12 bases unmatched. Sequencing used immunoSEQ multiplex PCR; TCRdb keeps in-frame clones, though not all of them. The sample carries tens of thousands of clones, 95% to 98% recorded once. Sequencing was performed on PBMCs. The rearrangement joins TRBV30 to TRBJ2-7, with 7 bases identical to TRBD1. This clonotype was obtained from a young man in good health and CMV-seronegative. Written as DNA, the CDR3 is TGTGCCGGGGACAGAGACTCTCCCGACGAGCAGTACGTC. Protein sequence: CAGDRDSPDEQYV.